This T cell receptor beta chain came from a study of control samples from healthy donors and cancer patients. CDR1 and CDR2 (germline): SGDLS, YYNGEE. Unmatched junction bases numbered 9, after V lost 4 bases and J lost 9 bases. This CDR3 has 14 amino acids. Method: immunoSEQ multiplex PCR; TCRdb's copy keeps in-frame clones and lacks some. The data contain 60,000 to 75,000 clones, approximately 90% of them singletons. This receptor was identified in a man aged 55 to 70 with colorectal cancer. Sequencing was carried out using PBMCs. This chain links TRBV9 with TRBJ2-7, with TRBD1 matching 11 bases. Here the CDR3 DNA reads TGTGCCAGCAGCCCCGGGACAGGGGGGCCTTGGCAGTACTTC. Protein sequence: CASSPGTGGPWQYF.